A selection of T cell receptor beta chains follows, all from one sample in a study of Ad26.COV2.S vaccination and SARS-CoV-2 variants. This table comes from immunoSEQ multiplex PCR, and its TCRdb copy is limited to in-frame clones, with some not included. The repertoire consists of about 440,000 clones, with roughly 85% occurring once and the leading ten covering about 13%. The sequencing here drew on peripheral blood, taken in a trial of Ad26.COV2.S vaccine versus placebo. These receptors were obtained from a person aged 18 to 65 who received the Ad26.COV2.S COVID-19 vaccine or a placebo. Each CDR3 is given with its conserved first and last residue. The order of the fields is clone size, V gene, CDR3 protein. Some rows mark clone size as missing; the rest say once, few, many or name a class of expanded clone.

NA,TRBV3-1/TRBV3-2,CASSQENRFKRERNEQFF
NA,TRBV27,CASSPTGGAYNEQFF
NA,TRBV6-2/TRBV6-3,CASSSLGLAGAYEQYF
NA,TRBV5-5,CASSSIAGGPADTQYF
NA,TRBV5-8,CASSLYLVRSYNEQFF
NA,TRBV19,CASPSRAGNTIYF
NA,TRBV7-2,CASSFGTQETQYF
NA,TRBV21-1,CASSKEAVRDNGTDTQYF
NA,TRBV7-2,CASSLSPGGNSPLHF
NA,TRBV29-1,CSVAWAGLRDYGYTF
many,TRBV19,CASRPNGDNEQFF
NA,TRBV5-4,CASSLGQGFIELFF
NA,TRBV7-2,CASSPWSGSSYNEQFF
NA,TRBV28,CASSPRVPKNSPLHF
NA,TRBV28,CASRLSSRRDEQFF
NA,TRBV27,CASTKTGAPDQPQHF
NA,TRBV30,CAWASPHNTEAFF
NA,TRBV6-2/TRBV6-3,CASSLTQGTEAFF
NA,TRBV7-6,CATGKTGTQETQYF
NA,TRBV27,CASSFRDFNSPLHF
NA,TRBV28,CASSSGQGASLGYTF
NA,TRBV7-6,CASSLKGALTGELFF
NA,TRBV5-4,CASSLQGPNEKLFF